This T cell receptor beta chain is drawn from a study of CD8 T cells in ankylosing spondylitis. This clonotype was observed a few times. What it recognizes is unknown. Germline loops: CDR1 SQVTM, CDR2 ANQGSEA. V lost 5 bases and J 0 bases, leaving 10 bases between the germline ends. The CDR3 length is 13 residues. Libraries of TCR beta came from quantitative 5'-RACE with molecular barcodes. A single record per CDR3 protein comes from TCRdb applying MiXCR to the 5' RACE reads. The repertoire holds 300,000 to 350,000 distinct CDR3 sequences, about 15% seen once, with 0.9% to 1.2% in the top ten. Study observations and caveats: A CD8+ phenotype characterized the disease-linked clones, which were relatively rare in peripheral blood. In synovial fluid and blood from reactive arthritis, some motif variants were previously reported.

The V gene is TRBV29-1, the J gene TRBJ1-1; D call uncertain. This sequence originates from a male donor with ankylosing spondylitis or in good health (not recorded which). Sequenced material: blood, either unsorted or a sorted T cell fraction (not recorded which). The CDR3 coding sequence is TGCAGCGTTTCGACCGAAATGAACACTGAAGCTTTCTTT. Encoded protein: CSVSTEMNTEAFF.